Reported below is one T cell receptor (beta chain). Assay: immunoSEQ multiplex PCR; the TCRdb copy retains only in-frame clones and omits some. The sample consists of about 98,000 clones, 85% to 95% of them appearing once. CDR1 and CDR2 (germline): SGHAT, FQDESV (reference sequence). The J segment lost 2 bases and the V segment lost 5 bases, leaving 6 bases of the junction unmatched. The CDR3 length is 16 residues. The record originates from a study of OX40 agonist ivuxolimab in advanced cancers. The material sequenced was CD4+ or CD8+ T cells sorted from blood, taken in a trial of the OX40 agonist ivuxolimab. The TCR comes from an adult with an advanced solid tumor such as melanoma, head and neck, liver or kidney cancer. The chain uses TRBV11-1 and TRBJ2-3; 11 bases map to TRBD1. The CDR3 nucleotides are TGTGCCAGCAGCAGCCGGGACAGGGGGTACACAGATACGCAGTATTTT. As protein: CASSSRDRGYTDTQYF.